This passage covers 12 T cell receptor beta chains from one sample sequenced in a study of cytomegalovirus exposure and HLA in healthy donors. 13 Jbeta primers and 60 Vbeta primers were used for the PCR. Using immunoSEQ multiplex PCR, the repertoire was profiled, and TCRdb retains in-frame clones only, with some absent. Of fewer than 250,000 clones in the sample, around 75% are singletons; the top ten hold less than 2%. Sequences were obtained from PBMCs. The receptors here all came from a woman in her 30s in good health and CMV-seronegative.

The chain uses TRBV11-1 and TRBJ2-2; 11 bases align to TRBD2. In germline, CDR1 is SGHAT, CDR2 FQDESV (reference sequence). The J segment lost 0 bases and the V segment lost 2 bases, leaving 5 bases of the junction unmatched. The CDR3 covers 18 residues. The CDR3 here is CASSLPRLAGPNTGELFF. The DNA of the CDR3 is TGTGCCAGCAGCTTACCCCGACTAGCGGGGCCGAACACCGGGGAGCTGTTTTTT.

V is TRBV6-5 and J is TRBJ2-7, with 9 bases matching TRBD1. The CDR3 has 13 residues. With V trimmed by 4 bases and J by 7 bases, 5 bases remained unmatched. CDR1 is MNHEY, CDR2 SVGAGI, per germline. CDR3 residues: CASSSGQGREQYF. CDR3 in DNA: TGTGCCAGCAGTTCGGGACAGGGAAGGGAGCAGTACTTC.

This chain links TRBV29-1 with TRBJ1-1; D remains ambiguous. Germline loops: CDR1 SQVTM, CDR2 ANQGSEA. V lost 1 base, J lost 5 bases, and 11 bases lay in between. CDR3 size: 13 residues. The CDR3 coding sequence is TGCAGCGTTGAAGGGGGTCGGGAGACTGAAGCTTTCTTT. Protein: CSVEGGRETEAFF.

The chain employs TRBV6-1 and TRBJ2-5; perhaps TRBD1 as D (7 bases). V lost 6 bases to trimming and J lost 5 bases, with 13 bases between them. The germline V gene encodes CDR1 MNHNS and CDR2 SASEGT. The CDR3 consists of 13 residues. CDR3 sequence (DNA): TGTGCCAGCAGCCTACAGGGGAGGGAGACCCAGTACTTC. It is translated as CASSLQGRETQYF.

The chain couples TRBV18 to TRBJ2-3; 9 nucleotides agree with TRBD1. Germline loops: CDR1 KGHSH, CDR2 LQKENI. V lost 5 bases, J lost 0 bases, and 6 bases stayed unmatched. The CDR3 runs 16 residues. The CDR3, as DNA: TGTGCCAGCTCATTCACCGGGACAGGGAGCACAGATACGCAGTATTTT. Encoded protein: CASSFTGTGSTDTQYF.

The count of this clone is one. Written as DNA, the CDR3 is TGTGCCAGCAGCGTAGCTCAGGGATGGGTCTATGGCTACACCTTC. Protein sequence: CASSVAQGWVYGYTF. This rearrangement joins TRBV9 to TRBJ1-2; the D gene is possibly TRBD1 (5 bases). The CDR3 contains 15 residues. The germline CDR1 and CDR2 sequences are SGDLS and YYNGEE. Trimming removed 0 bases from V and 4 bases from J, with 13 bases in between. Full variable domain (missing parts from reference TRBV9 and TRBJ1-2): DSGVTQTPKHLITATGQRVTLRCSPRSGDLSVYWYQQSLDQGLQFLIQYYNGEERAKGNILERFSAQQFPDLHSELNLSSLELGDSALYFCASSVAQGWVYGYTFGSGTRLTVV.

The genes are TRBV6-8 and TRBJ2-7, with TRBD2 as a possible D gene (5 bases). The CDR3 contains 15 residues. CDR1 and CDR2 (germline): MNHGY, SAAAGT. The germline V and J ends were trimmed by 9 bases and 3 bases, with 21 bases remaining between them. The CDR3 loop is CARGRGLGRVYEQYF. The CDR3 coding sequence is TGTGCCAGGGGCCGGGGTTTAGGGCGAGTCTACGAGCAGTACTTC.

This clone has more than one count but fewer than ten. CDR3 amino acids: CSVRGLGSNTEAFF. CDR3 bases: TGCAGCGTTCGCGGGCTAGGTTCGAACACTGAAGCTTTCTTT. The gene calls are TRBV29-1 and TRBJ1-1; D call uncertain. The CDR3 spans 14 residues. The germline V gene encodes CDR1 SQVTM and CDR2 ANQGSEA. V dropped 5 bases and J dropped 1 base, with 14 bases sitting between them.

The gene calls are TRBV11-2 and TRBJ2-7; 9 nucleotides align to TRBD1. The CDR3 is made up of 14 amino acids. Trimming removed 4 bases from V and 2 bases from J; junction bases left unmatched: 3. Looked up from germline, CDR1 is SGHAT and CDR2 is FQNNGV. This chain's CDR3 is CASSSGTGTYEQYF. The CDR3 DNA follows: TGTGCCAGCAGCTCCGGGACAGGGACCTACGAGCAGTACTTC.

The CDR3 region has the DNA TGTGCCAGTTTCCGGGACAGGGGGGTCAATGAGCAGTTCTTC. Its translation: CASFRDRGVNEQFF. The V call is TRBV27, the J call TRBJ2-1; 11 bases match TRBD1. The CDR3 length is 14 residues. V was pared by 9 bases and J by 6 bases, with 7 bases of the junction left unmatched. From germline, CDR1 is MNHEY and CDR2 SMNVEV (reference sequence).

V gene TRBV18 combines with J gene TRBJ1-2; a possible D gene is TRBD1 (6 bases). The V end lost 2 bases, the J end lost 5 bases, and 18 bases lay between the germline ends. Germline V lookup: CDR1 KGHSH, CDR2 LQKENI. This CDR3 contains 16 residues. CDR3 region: CASSPELRGQGYGYTF. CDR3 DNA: TGTGCCAGCTCACCAGAACTAAGAGGGCAGGGGTATGGCTACACCTTC.

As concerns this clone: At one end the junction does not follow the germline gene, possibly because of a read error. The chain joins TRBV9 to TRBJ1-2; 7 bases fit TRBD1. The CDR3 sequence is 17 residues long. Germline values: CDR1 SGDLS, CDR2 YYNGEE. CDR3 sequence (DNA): TGTGTCAGCAGCGCAGGGGACAGCCCAATCTTTGGGTATGGCTACACCTTC. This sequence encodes CVSSAGDSPIFGYGYTF.